This T cell receptor (beta chain) was profiled in a study of T cells in localized non-small cell lung cancer. Findings and caveats of the study: Heterogeneity remains possible because sequencing was limited to only one tumor region.

The repertoire was sequenced with immunoSEQ multiplex PCR; TCRdb's copy has only in-frame clones and lacks some. Among 19,000 or so clones listed, about 86% were seen once. V lost 4 bases, J lost 5 bases, and 18 bases lay in between. Germline CDR1 reads MNHNS; CDR2 reads SASEGT. The CDR3 extends over 16 amino acids. Regarding this clone: Its antigen is unknown.

The sequence came from a male donor at least 60 years old with stage III lung adenocarcinoma. Sample: peripheral blood, taken before any cancer treatment. The genes are TRBV6-1 and TRBJ1-5; D not resolved. The CDR3 DNA reads as TGTGCCAGCAGTGGAGCGCTCGGGAGACCCGATCAGCCCCAGCATTTT. Its translation is CASSGALGRPDQPQHF.